This TCR beta chain emerged from a study of T cell repertoires in breast cancer. During the second nested PCR, blocking oligonucleotides suppressed genes that were not paired. Each CDR3 protein is one row after TCRdb ran MiXCR on the emulsion pairing reads. The data contain about 40,000 distinct CDR3 sequences, roughly 42% of them singletons. The expanded emulsion RT-PCR method captured paired alpha and beta chains from CD8+ T cells. The CDR3 is 15 amino acids. The V gene lost 5 bases and the J gene lost 6 bases, with 16 bases spanning the gap. The V gene's germline CDR1 is LNHNV and CDR2 YYDKDF (reference sequence).

Sequencing was carried out using CD8+ T cells. The receptor was derived from a pool of human donors with breast cancer or a healthy control (not recorded which). The chain couples TRBV15 to TRBJ2-2; D is uncertain. CDR3 sequence reads: CATSRSIYGAGELFF. The CDR3 coding sequence is TGTGCCACCAGCCGCTCTATTTATGGGGCCGGGGAGCTGTTTTTT.